The following is a T cell receptor (beta chain) sequence with its context. Clones were read by immunoSEQ multiplex PCR, and TCRdb kept only the in-frame ones, dropping some. Of tens of thousands of clones in the sample, 91% are singletons; the top ten hold about 0.36%. These data belong to a study of technical replicates of blood from a handful of donors. V shed 4 bases and J 5 bases; nucleotides not matched to a gene: 12. This CDR3 comprises 16 residues. Germline V CDR1 and CDR2: SGHDT, YYEEEE. The specimen was T cells isolated from PBMCs. The TCR sequence derives from a human donor in good health. Some clones in this sample may be carry-over from other donors' samples. This rearrangement joins TRBV5-6 to TRBJ2-3; 8 nucleotides match TRBD2. Here the CDR3 DNA reads TGTGCCAGCAGCACGGCGGGGGGAATACAGGTAGATACGCAGTATTTT. As protein: CASSTAGGIQVDTQYF.